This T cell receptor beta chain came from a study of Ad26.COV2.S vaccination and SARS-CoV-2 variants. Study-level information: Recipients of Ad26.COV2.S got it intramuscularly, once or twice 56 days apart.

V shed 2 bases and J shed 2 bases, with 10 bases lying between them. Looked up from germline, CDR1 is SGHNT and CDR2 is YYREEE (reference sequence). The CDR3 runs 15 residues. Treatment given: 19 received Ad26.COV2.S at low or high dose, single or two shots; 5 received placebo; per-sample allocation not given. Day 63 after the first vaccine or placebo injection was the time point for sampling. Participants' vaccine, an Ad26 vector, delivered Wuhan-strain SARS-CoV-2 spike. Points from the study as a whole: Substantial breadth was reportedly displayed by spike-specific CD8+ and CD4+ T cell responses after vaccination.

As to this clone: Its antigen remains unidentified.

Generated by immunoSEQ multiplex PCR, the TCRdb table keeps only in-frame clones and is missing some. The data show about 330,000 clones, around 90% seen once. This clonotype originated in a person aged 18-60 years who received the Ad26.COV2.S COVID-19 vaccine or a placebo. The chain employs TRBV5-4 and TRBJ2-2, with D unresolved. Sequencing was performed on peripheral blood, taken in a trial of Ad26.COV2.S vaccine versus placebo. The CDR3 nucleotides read TGTGCCAGCAGCTTTTTAGCTACCAACACCGGGGAGCTGTTTTTT. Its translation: CASSFLATNTGELFF. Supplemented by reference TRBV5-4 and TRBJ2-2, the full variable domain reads ETGVTQSPTHLIKTRGQQVTLRCSSQSGHNTVSWYQQALGQGPQFIFQYYREEENGRGNFPPRFSGLQFPNYSSELNVNALELDDSALYLCASSFLATNTGELFFGEGSRLTVL.